The 10 T cell receptor beta chains presented below share a single source sample, sequenced in a study of cytomegalovirus exposure and HLA in healthy donors. A multiplex PCR was run with 60 Vbeta primers and 13 Jbeta primers. The method was immunoSEQ multiplex PCR; TCRdb's version includes in-frame clones alone and lacks a portion of them. Here the sample spans about 130,000 clones, just under 85% being singletons. The sequenced material came from PBMCs. These receptors all stem from a boy between 2 and 10 years old in good health and CMV-seronegative.

The chain combines TRBV7-9 with TRBJ1-4; D not resolved. The V end was cut by 4 bases, the J end by 0 bases, with 12 bases between. Germline V CDR1 and CDR2: SEHNR, FQNEAQ (reference sequence). This CDR3 contains 16 residues. The CDR3 DNA is TGTGCCAGCAGCTCCCCGACACTTTCAACTAATGAAAAACTGTTTTTT. This encodes CASSSPTLSTNEKLFF.

This rearrangement joins TRBV5-6 to TRBJ1-1; the D gene is possibly TRBD1 (5 bases). The CDR3 spans 15 residues. Per germline, CDR1 SGHDT and CDR2 YYEEEE. V was pared by 1 base and J by 0 bases, with 10 bases between. The chain's CDR3 is CASSLPGFLNTEAFF. CDR3 bases: TGTGCCAGCAGCTTGCCAGGGTTTTTGAACACTGAAGCTTTCTTT.

The chain uses TRBV6-5 and TRBJ2-4; D perhaps matches TRBD2 (5 bases). Germline V gene sequence: CDR1 MNHEY, CDR2 SVGAGI. The V end was cut by 4 bases, the J end by 4 bases, with 5 bases between. The CDR3 has 12 amino acids. CDR3: CASSSGKNIQYF. As DNA, the CDR3 is TGTGCCAGCAGTTCGGGGAAAAACATTCAGTACTTC.

The chain couples TRBV25-1 to TRBJ2-1; 7 bases are a match to TRBD1. CDR1 MGHDK and CDR2 SYGVNS come from the germline V gene. Trimming at V came to 4 bases and at J to 4 bases, leaving 10 bases not matched to a gene. The CDR3 length is 16 residues. The CDR3 DNA sequence: TGTGCCAGCAGTGCCCGGGACAGACCCGTATACAATGAGCAGTTCTTC. It translates to CASSARDRPVYNEQFF.

The J gene is TRBJ2-7, the V gene TRBV27; 7 bases line up with TRBD1. CDR1 MNHEY and CDR2 SMNVEV come from the germline V gene (reference sequence). The V gene end was trimmed by 5 bases and the J gene end by 2 bases; junction bases not matched to a gene: 6. The CDR3 is 14 amino acids. CDR3 protein: CASSRVGQPYEQYF. CDR3 nucleotides: TGTGCCAGCAGTAGAGTGGGACAGCCCTACGAGCAGTACTTC.

This chain connects TRBV9 to TRBJ1-2, with a tentative D call TRBD1 (6 bases). CDR1 and CDR2 (germline): SGDLS, YYNGEE. The germline V and J ends were trimmed by 1 base and 6 bases, with 19 bases remaining between them. This CDR3 spans 16 amino acids. CDR3 sequence: CASSVRKTGRENGYTF. The CDR3 DNA follows: TGTGCCAGCAGCGTAAGGAAAACAGGGAGAGAGAATGGCTACACCTTC.

The chain has TRBV7-2 and TRBJ2-2; D is unclear. Germline V CDR1 and CDR2: SGHTA, FQGNSA. The CDR3 spans 14 residues. Trimming took 3 bases from V and 5 from J, leaving 10 bases between them. CDR3 in DNA: TGTGCCAGCAGCTTCTTTCAGGAAACCGGGGAGCTGTTTTTT. Protein: CASSFFQETGELFF.

The chain joins TRBV12-5 to TRBJ2-5, with TRBD1 identical over 8 bases. The V gene's germline CDR1 is LGHNT and CDR2 FRNRAP. The V and J ends lost 5 bases and 5 bases, in that order; junction bases with no gene match: 7. The CDR3 has 14 residues. CDR3 nucleotide sequence: TGTGCTAGTGGTCCTGGACAGGGTTATGAGACCCAGTACTTC. Its protein is CASGPGQGYETQYF.

This sequence joins TRBV6-5 and TRBJ1-2, with a tentative D call TRBD1 (6 bases). CDR1 MNHEY and CDR2 SVGAGI come from the germline V gene. The length of the CDR3 is 14 residues. V lost 6 bases, J lost 2 bases, and 13 bases lay in between. DNA for the CDR3: TGTGCCAGCAGGGGGGGGGCCCAGAACTATGGCTACACCTTC. Translated: CASRGGAQNYGYTF.

This sequence joins TRBV9 and TRBJ1-3; D is unclear. CDR3 length: 13 amino acids. CDR1 and CDR2 from the germline V gene are SGDLS and YYNGEE. V was cut by 0 bases and J by 3 bases, with 4 bases left in between. The CDR3 loop reads CASSVGDGNTIYF. The CDR3 coding sequence is TGTGCCAGCAGCGTAGGAGATGGAAACACCATATATTTT.